The 5 T cell receptor beta chains presented below share a single source sample, sequenced in a study of long-term antiretroviral therapy in people with HIV. Survey level was the resolution at which the v3.0 immunoSEQ assay ran. Sequencing was performed with immunoSEQ multiplex PCR; in TCRdb, only in-frame clones are kept and a portion is missing. The sample yields about 19,000 clones, about 91% seen once. The sample consisted of unsorted PBMCs, taken 2.1 years after starting antiretroviral therapy. These receptors all stem from a man in his late teens or twenties with HIV.

The V call is TRBV15, the J call TRBJ1-1, with D unresolved. Germline V gives CDR1 LNHNV, CDR2 YYDKDF (reference sequence). CDR3 length: 14 amino acids. V was pared by 5 bases and J by 1 base, with 11 bases between. CDR3: CATSAVAGNTEAFF. Written as DNA, the CDR3 is TGTGCCACCAGCGCGGTGGCAGGGAACACTGAAGCTTTCTTT. The complete variable domain, with remaining parts taken from reference TRBV15 and TRBJ1-1, reads DAMVIQNPRYQVTQFGKPVTLSCSQTLNHNVMYWYQQKSSQAPKLLFHYYDKDFNNEADTPDNFQSRRPNTSFCFLDIRSPGLGDTAMYLCATSAVAGNTEAFFGQGTRLTVV.

The chain is built from TRBV6-6 and TRBJ1-2, with D perhaps TRBD1 (5 bases). CDR1 and CDR2 (germline): MNHNY, SVGAGI (reference sequence). Trimming left V 5 bases short and J 6 bases short, with 7 bases between. This CDR3 is built from 11 residues. CDR3 DNA: TGTGCCAGCAGTACGGGGGATGGCTACACCTTC. It translates to CASSTGDGYTF.

This chain links TRBV15 with TRBJ2-5; D ambiguous. In germline, CDR1 is LNHNV, CDR2 YYDKDF (reference sequence). V was shortened by 0 bases and J by 5 bases, with 10 bases between the two germline ends. There are 14 residues in the CDR3. As DNA, the CDR3 is TGTGCCACCAGCAGAGATGGAGTCGGTGAGACCCAGTACTTC. Its translation: CATSRDGVGETQYF. The variable domain in full, completed from reference TRBV15 and TRBJ2-5, reads DAMVIQNPRYQVTQFGKPVTLSCSQTLNHNVMYWYQQKSSQAPKLLFHYYDKDFNNEADTPDNFQSRRPNTSFCFLDIRSPGLGDTAMYLCATSRDGVGETQYFGPGTRLLVL.

This sequence joins TRBV4-3 and TRBJ2-2; D gene uncertain. CDR1 is LGHNA, CDR2 YSLEER, per germline. V dropped 0 bases and J dropped 4 bases, with 9 bases sitting between them. The CDR3 contains 15 residues. CDR3 sequence: CASSQDTNPTGELFF. CDR3 bases: TGCGCCAGCAGCCAAGATACAAATCCCACCGGGGAGCTGTTTTTT.

The rearrangement uses TRBV6-1 and TRBJ2-7, with TRBD1 matching over 9 bases. The germline V gene encodes CDR1 MNHNS and CDR2 SASEGT. V lost 10 bases to trimming and J lost 2 bases; unmatched junction nucleotides: 6. The CDR3 has 13 amino acids. The CDR3 loop is CATSRDRAYEQYF. CDR3 bases: TGTGCCACTTCCCGGGACAGGGCCTACGAGCAGTACTTC.